These 20 T cell receptor beta chains were all obtained from the same sample, sequenced in a study of blood T cell repertoires in COVID-19. Clones were sequenced by immunoSEQ multiplex PCR, and TCRdb holds only the in-frame ones, with some missing. The sample carries over 350,000 clones, roughly 90% recorded once. The sample consisted of PBMCs or T cells enriched from blood (not recorded which). The source of these receptors is a woman in her twenties or thirties with acute COVID-19.

The CDR3 nucleotides are TGCAGCGTTGTAGGGGGCATCTCAAGCGAGCAGTACTTC. This codes for CSVVGGISSEQYF. V is TRBV29-1 and J is TRBJ2-7; 7 bases fit TRBD1. Per the germline V gene, CDR1 is SQVTM and CDR2 is ANQGSEA. This CDR3 has 13 amino acids. V dropped 4 bases and J dropped 6; count of bases not matched to a gene: 9.

The gene calls are TRBV3-1 (or the pseudogene TRBV3-2) and TRBJ1-1, with D perhaps matching TRBD1 (5 bases). V lost 2 bases, J lost 5 bases, and 9 bases lay in between. The CDR3 contains 13 residues. The germline V gene encodes CDR1 LGHDT and CDR2 YNNKEL (reference sequence). CDR3 protein: CASSQRQQTEAFF. The CDR3 DNA reads TGTGCCAGCAGCCAAAGACAGCAGACTGAAGCTTTCTTT.

This rearrangement joins TRBV19 to TRBJ2-7; D uncertain. The germline V gene has CDR1 LNHDA and CDR2 SQIVND (reference sequence). This CDR3 spans 16 amino acids. Trimming took off 4 bases at V and 3 bases at J, with 19 bases between the two ends. CDR3 sequence reads: CASSTSSEIPSYEQYF. DNA for the CDR3: TGTGCCAGTAGTACTTCAAGCGAAATCCCAAGCTACGAGCAGTACTTC.

The V gene is TRBV4-1, the J gene TRBJ1-5; the D gene is possibly TRBD1 (5 bases). This CDR3 has 16 amino acids. With 3 bases removed from V and 6 bases from J, the gap between germline ends came to 18 bases. Germline CDR1 reads MGHRA; CDR2 reads YSYEKL. CDR3 bases: TGCGCCAGCAGCCATAGGGCGGGGGACGTGAGTCAGCCCCAGCATTTT. This encodes CASSHRAGDVSQPQHF.

The rearrangement joins TRBV7-2 to TRBJ1-3; no reliable D call. V lost 5 bases and J lost 5, with 13 bases in between. The CDR3 loop spans 14 amino acids. The germline gives CDR1 SGHTA, CDR2 FQGNSA. DNA of the CDR3: TGTGCCAGCAGCCCGGAACCAGGAAGAAACACCATATATTTT. Amino acid sequence: CASSPEPGRNTIYF. Supplemented by reference TRBV7-2 and TRBJ1-3, the full variable domain reads GAGVSQSPSNKVTEKGKDVELRCDPISGHTALYWYRQSLGQGLEFLIYFQGNSAPDKSGLPSDRFSAERTGGSVSTLTIQRTQQEDSAVYLCASSPEPGRNTIYFGEGSWLTVV.

This chain uses TRBV6-5 with TRBJ2-7, with 7 bases that match TRBD1. The CDR3 length is 13 residues. Germline V gives CDR1 MNHEY, CDR2 SVGAGI. With V trimmed by 2 bases and J by 3 bases, 1 base remained unmatched. This CDR3 reads CASSYRDSYEQYF. The DNA for the CDR3 is TGTGCCAGCAGTTACCGGGACAGCTACGAGCAGTACTTC.

The chain employs TRBV7-2 and TRBJ1-5; D is unclear. The CDR3 loop spans 15 amino acids. Germline CDR1 and CDR2: SGHTA and FQGNSA. V lost 2 bases, J lost 3 bases, and 11 bases lay in between. The CDR3 spells CASSLFAGPNQPQHF. CDR3 bases: TGTGCCAGCAGCTTATTCGCGGGCCCCAATCAGCCCCAGCATTTT.

This chain links TRBV6-1 with TRBJ1-2, with 7 bases identical to TRBD1. Trimming cost V 3 bases and J 4 bases; bases outside gene matches: 2. Per the germline V gene, CDR1 is MNHNS and CDR2 is SASEGT. This CDR3 has 13 amino acids. The CDR3 coding sequence is TGTGCCAGCAGTGAGGGACAGAGCTATGGCTACACCTTC. Translated, it gives CASSEGQSYGYTF.

The chain links TRBV6-2 or TRBV6-3 to TRBJ1-2; TRBD1 matches 9 bases. The germline gives CDR1 MNHEY, CDR2 SVGEGT. V lost 5 bases and J lost 5; bases outside the gene matches: 9. This CDR3 is built from 15 residues. CDR3 DNA: TGTGCCAGCAGTAGCCGGGACAGGGTCAATTATGGCTACACCTTC. Amino acid sequence: CASSSRDRVNYGYTF.

This chain joins TRBV19 and TRBJ1-5; 12 positions agree with TRBD1. Trimming at V came to 5 bases and at J to 5 bases, leaving 4 bases not matched to a gene. The CDR3 covers 15 residues. The germline gives CDR1 LNHDA, CDR2 SQIVND (reference sequence). The CDR3 reads CASSPGTGGYQPQHF. CDR3 DNA sequence: TGTGCCAGTAGTCCAGGGACAGGGGGCTATCAGCCCCAGCATTTT.

This chain links TRBV7-8 with TRBJ2-7; TRBD1 is a possible D gene (5 bases). The CDR3 runs 16 residues. V lost 1 base, J lost 0 bases, and 13 bases lay in between. Germline V gene lookup returns CDR1 SGHVS and CDR2 FQNEAQ. The CDR3, as DNA: TGTGCCAGCAGCTTAGAGGGGCGGAGAAGCTCCTACGAGCAGTACTTC. Its protein product is CASSLEGRRSSYEQYF.

The chain uses TRBV5-1 and TRBJ1-1, with 7 bases that match TRBD1. Germline V CDR1 and CDR2: SGHRS, YFSETQ. With 4 bases clipped from V and 5 bases from J, the junction kept 8 bases outside the gene matches. The CDR3 sequence is 14 residues long. The CDR3 sequence: CASSPRTGPTEAFF. CDR3 sequence (DNA): TGCGCCAGCAGCCCTAGGACAGGCCCTACTGAAGCTTTCTTT.

This clone was counted once. The chain employs TRBV6-2 or TRBV6-3 and TRBJ1-1; D is perhaps TRBD1 (5 bases). The V gene's germline CDR1 is MNHEY and CDR2 SVGEGT. The CDR3 extends over 12 amino acids. V was trimmed by 5 bases and J by 7 bases, leaving 11 bases between them. The CDR3 region has the DNA TGTGCCAGCAGTCTGCAGGGTGATGAAGCTTTCTTT. Translation: CASSLQGDEAFF.

V gene TRBV28 combines with J gene TRBJ1-2; a possible D gene is TRBD1 (5 bases). There are 14 residues in the CDR3. The germline V and J ends were trimmed by 6 bases and 3 bases, with 14 bases remaining between them. The V gene's germline CDR1 is MDHEN and CDR2 SYDVKM. The CDR3 nucleotides are TGTGCCAGCAGGCGGTCAGGGTCTGACTATGGCTACACCTTC. It specifies CASRRSGSDYGYTF.

J is TRBJ1-3 and V is TRBV6-5; D ambiguous. Germline values: CDR1 MNHEY, CDR2 SVGAGI. Trimming pared 6 bases from V and 2 bases from J, leaving 11 bases between. The CDR3 runs to 14 residues. The CDR3 is CASSRERAGNTIYF. CDR3 DNA: TGTGCCAGCAGCCGGGAGAGGGCTGGAAACACCATATATTTT.

The V and J genes are TRBV2 and TRBJ1-5; TRBD1 agrees at 11 bases. The germline CDR1 and CDR2 sequences are SNHLY and FYNNEI. V was pared by 8 bases and J by 6 bases, with 3 bases of the junction left unmatched. The CDR3 contains 13 residues. The CDR3 region is CASAGQGGQPQHF. The DNA of the CDR3 is TGTGCCAGCGCGGGACAGGGGGGTCAGCCCCAGCATTTT.

The V and J genes are TRBV10-3 and TRBJ1-6; 11 nucleotides match TRBD1. CDR3 length: 14 residues. Unmatched junction bases numbered 10, after V lost 5 bases and J lost 16 bases. Germline loops: CDR1 ENHRY, CDR2 SYGVKD. CDR3 protein: CAISPDRGPSVLHF. The CDR3 DNA reads as TGTGCCATCAGTCCGGACAGGGGGCCTTCCGTTCTCCACTTT.

The chain employs TRBV30 and TRBJ1-3; weak D call: TRBD1 (6 bases). Trimming pared 1 base from V and 0 bases from J, leaving 13 bases between. The CDR3 has 16 residues. Germline CDR1 is GTSNPN and CDR2 is SVGIG (reference sequence). The CDR3 DNA sequence: TGTGCCTGGAGTGCCGACAGGACTTTCTCTGGAAACACCATATATTTT. Protein sequence: CAWSADRTFSGNTIYF.

This chain uses TRBV9 with TRBJ1-3; no definite D call. Between the trimmed V and J ends, which lost 4 bases and 2 bases, there was a span of 10 bases. The CDR3 extends over 14 amino acids. Per germline, CDR1 SGDLS and CDR2 YYNGEE. CDR3 sequence reads: CASSLELTGNTIYF. The DNA of the CDR3 is TGTGCCAGCAGCCTAGAACTCACTGGAAACACCATATATTTT.

This clone was seen a single time. This CDR3 reads CASSLWALNTGELFF. The CDR3 DNA reads TGTGCCAGCAGCTTATGGGCCCTGAACACCGGGGAGCTGTTTTTT. This chain links TRBV7-3 with TRBJ2-2, with unresolved D. The ends were cut back, 2 bases at V and 1 base at J, with 8 bases in the middle. The CDR3 is 15 residues long. CDR1 is SGHTA, CDR2 FQGTGA, per germline. The complete variable domain, with remaining parts taken from reference TRBV7-3 and TRBJ2-2, reads GAGVSQTPSNKVTEKGKYVELRCDPISGHTALYWYRQSLGQGPEFLIYFQGTGAADDSGLPNDRFFAVRPEGSVSTLKIQRTERGDSAVYLCASSLWALNTGELFFGEGSRLTVL.